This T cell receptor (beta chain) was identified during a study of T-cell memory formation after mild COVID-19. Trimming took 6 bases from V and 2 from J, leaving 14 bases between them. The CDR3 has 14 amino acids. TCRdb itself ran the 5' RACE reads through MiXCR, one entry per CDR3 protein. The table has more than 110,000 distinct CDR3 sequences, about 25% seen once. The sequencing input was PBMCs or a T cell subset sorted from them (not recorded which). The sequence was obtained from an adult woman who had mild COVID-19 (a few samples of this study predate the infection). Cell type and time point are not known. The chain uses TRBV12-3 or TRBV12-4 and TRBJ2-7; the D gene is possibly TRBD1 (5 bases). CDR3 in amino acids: CASSQGDVAYEQYF. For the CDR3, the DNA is TGTGCCAGCAGCCAGGGTGACGTCGCCTACGAGCAGTACTTC.